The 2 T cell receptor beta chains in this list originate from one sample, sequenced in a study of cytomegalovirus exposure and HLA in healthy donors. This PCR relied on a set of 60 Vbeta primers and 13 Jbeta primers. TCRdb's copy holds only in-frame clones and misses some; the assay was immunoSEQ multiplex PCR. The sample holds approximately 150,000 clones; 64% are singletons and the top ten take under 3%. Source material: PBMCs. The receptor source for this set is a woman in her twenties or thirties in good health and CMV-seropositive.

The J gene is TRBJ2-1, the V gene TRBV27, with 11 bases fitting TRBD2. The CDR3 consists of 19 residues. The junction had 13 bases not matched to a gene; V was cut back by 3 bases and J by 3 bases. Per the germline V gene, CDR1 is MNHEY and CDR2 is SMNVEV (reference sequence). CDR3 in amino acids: CASSFTSSYSGRGYNEQFF. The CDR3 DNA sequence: TGTGCCAGCAGTTTTACTAGTTCGTATAGCGGGAGGGGCTACAATGAGCAGTTCTTC.

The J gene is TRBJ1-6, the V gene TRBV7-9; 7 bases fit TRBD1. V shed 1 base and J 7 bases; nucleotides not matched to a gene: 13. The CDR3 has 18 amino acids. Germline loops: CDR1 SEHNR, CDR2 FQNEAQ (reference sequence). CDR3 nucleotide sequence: TGTGCCAGCAGCTTAGGGAGTGGAAGGGCAGGGGGGAATTCACCCCTCCACTTT. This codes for CASSLGSGRAGGNSPLHF. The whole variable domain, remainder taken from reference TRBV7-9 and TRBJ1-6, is DTGVSQNPRHKITKRGQNVTFRCDPISEHNRLYWYRQTLGQGPEFLTYFQNEAQLEKSRLLSDRFSAERPKGSFSTLEIQRTEQGDSAMYLCASSLGSGRAGGNSPLHFGNGTRLTVT.